This is a list of T cell receptor beta chains from one sample in a study. Measured with immunoSEQ multiplex PCR; TCRdb has only the in-frame clones, and not every one. The repertoire includes approximately 53,000 clones, over 90% of them detected once, and over 8.5% sits in the top ten. Sequenced input: PBMCs. These receptors all stem from a middle-aged man with rheumatoid arthritis. CDR3s include the opening cysteine and the closing phenylalanine or tryptophan. D genes are given only for firm matches. For some rows the clone size is stated as once, few or many, or as a class when expanded; others skip it.

CDR3 DNA: TGTGCCAGCAGACTGGGCCGGGACAGCTATGGCTACACCTTC
CDR3 protein: CASRLGRDSYGYTF
D gene: TRBD1
clone size: -
V gene: TRBV6-5
J gene: TRBJ1-2

CDR3 DNA: TGTGCCAGCAGTCATCGGGGCGACACAGATACGCAGTATTTT
CDR3 protein: CASSHRGDTDTQYF
D gene: -
clone size: -
V gene: TRBV6-5
J gene: TRBJ2-3

CDR3 DNA: TGTGCCAGCAGCCAAGAAAATGGGGGCCGGGGGACAGATACGCAGTATTTT
CDR3 protein: CASSQENGGRGTDTQYF
D gene: -
clone size: -
V gene: TRBV4-2
J gene: TRBJ2-3

CDR3 DNA: TGTGCCAGCAGCCAACAGACGGGAAGCGAGCAGCCCCAGCATTTT
CDR3 protein: CASSQQTGSEQPQHF
D gene: -
clone size: -
V gene: TRBV3-1/TRBV3-2
J gene: TRBJ1-5

CDR3 DNA: TGTGCCTGGGGAGCGGTCACGGGGTTCGAGCAGTACTTC
CDR3 protein: CAWGAVTGFEQYF
D gene: -
clone size: -
V gene: TRBV30
J gene: TRBJ2-7

CDR3 DNA: TGTGCCAGTAGTATAGGGAAGGGACTCTTCAATGAGCAGTTCTTC
CDR3 protein: CASSIGKGLFNEQFF
D gene: -
clone size: -
V gene: TRBV19
J gene: TRBJ2-1

CDR3 DNA: TGTGCTAGTGGTCTCCTTGTACTCAACCCTGAGCAGTTCTTC
CDR3 protein: CASGLLVLNPEQFF
D gene: -
clone size: -
V gene: TRBV12-5
J gene: TRBJ2-1

CDR3 DNA: TGTGCCAGCAGCTTAGTATTCGGGGGGACAGGGGCTAACTATGGCTACACCTTC
CDR3 protein: CASSLVFGGTGANYGYTF
D gene: TRBD1
clone size: -
V gene: TRBV7-2
J gene: TRBJ1-2

CDR3 DNA: TGTGCCAGCAGCTCTCGACTAGCGGGGCCCGAGGGTTCCTACAATGAGCAGTTCTTC
CDR3 protein: CASSSRLAGPEGSYNEQFF
D gene: TRBD2
clone size: -
V gene: TRBV7-2
J gene: TRBJ2-1

CDR3 DNA: TGCAGCGTTGGGGGATATCGAACTGAAGCTTTCTTT
CDR3 protein: CSVGGYRTEAFF
D gene: -
clone size: -
V gene: TRBV29-1
J gene: TRBJ1-1

CDR3 DNA: TGTGCCAGCAGCCACAGGGGTAACTATGGCTACACCTTC
CDR3 protein: CASSHRGNYGYTF
D gene: -
clone size: once
V gene: TRBV14
J gene: TRBJ1-2

CDR3 DNA: TGCAGTGCCGCCCCTGAGGATACGCAGTATTTT
CDR3 protein: CSAAPEDTQYF
D gene: -
clone size: once
V gene: TRBV20-1
J gene: TRBJ2-3

CDR3 DNA: TGTGCCAGCATCCGCTGGGGACTTGAAGCTTTCTTT
CDR3 protein: CASIRWGLEAFF
D gene: -
clone size: -
V gene: TRBV28
J gene: TRBJ1-1

CDR3 DNA: TGCGCCAGCAGCTTGGCTGACGGACCTTTAAATGCCTACGAGCAGTACTTC
CDR3 protein: CASSLADGPLNAYEQYF
D gene: -
clone size: -
V gene: TRBV5-1
J gene: TRBJ2-7

CDR3 DNA: TGCGCCAGCAGCTTGGCTTCAGGGACGAACACTGAAGCTTTCTTT
CDR3 protein: CASSLASGTNTEAFF
D gene: -
clone size: -
V gene: TRBV5-1
J gene: TRBJ1-1